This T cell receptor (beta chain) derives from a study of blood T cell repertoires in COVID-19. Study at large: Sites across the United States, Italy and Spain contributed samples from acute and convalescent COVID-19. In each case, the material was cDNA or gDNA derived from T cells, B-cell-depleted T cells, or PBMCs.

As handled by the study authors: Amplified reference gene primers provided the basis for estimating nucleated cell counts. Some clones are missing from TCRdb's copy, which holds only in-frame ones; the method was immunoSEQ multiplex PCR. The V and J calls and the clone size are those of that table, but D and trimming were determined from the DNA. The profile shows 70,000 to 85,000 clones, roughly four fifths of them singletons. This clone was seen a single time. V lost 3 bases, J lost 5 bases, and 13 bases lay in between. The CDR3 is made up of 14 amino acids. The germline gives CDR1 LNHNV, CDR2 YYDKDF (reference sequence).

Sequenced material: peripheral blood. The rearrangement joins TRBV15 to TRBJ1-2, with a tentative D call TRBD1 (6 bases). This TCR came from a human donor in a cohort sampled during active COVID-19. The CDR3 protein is CATSSRRGGYGYTF. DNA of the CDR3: TGTGCCACCAGCAGTAGAAGGGGGGGATATGGCTACACCTTC.